The next 31 T cell receptor beta chains were all read from a single sample in a study of T cell changes during pregnancy in multiple sclerosis. Data came from immunoSEQ multiplex PCR; TCRdb stores just in-frame clones and leaves some out. This table has about 39,000 clones, approximately 94% appearing once. This specimen was CD4+ T cells from peripheral blood mononuclear cells, taken after pregnancy. The receptors here all came from a female donor with multiple sclerosis, enrolled in a pregnancy study.

The gene calls are TRBV29-1 and TRBJ2-5; the match to TRBD1 covers 8 bases. V was clipped by 4 bases and J by 4 bases; unmatched bases: 2. This CDR3 is 12 amino acids long. CDR1 is SQVTM and CDR2 is ANQGSEA in the germline V gene. Written as DNA, the CDR3 is TGCAGCGTTGTCACAGGGGGAGAGACCCAGTACTTC. This sequence encodes CSVVTGGETQYF.

This chain joins TRBV27 and TRBJ1-6; 8 nucleotides align to TRBD1. The germline V gene encodes CDR1 MNHEY and CDR2 SMNVEV (reference sequence). The CDR3 covers 16 residues. The ends lost 2 bases at V and 7 bases at J; junction bases unmatched: 7. Here the CDR3 reads CASSLAGQGGNSPLHF. The CDR3 region has the DNA TGTGCCAGCAGTTTAGCAGGACAGGGCGGGAATTCACCCCTCCACTTT.

V gene TRBV5-4 combines with J gene TRBJ1-1, with D possibly being TRBD1 (6 bases). This CDR3 has 15 residues. The V gene's germline CDR1 is SGHNT and CDR2 YYREEE (reference sequence). V lost 6 bases and J lost 3, with 18 bases in between. CDR3 nucleotide sequence: TGTGCCAGCAATGGGGGGGCAGGGGACTACACTGAAGCTTTCTTT. Amino acid sequence: CASNGGAGDYTEAFF.

This chain uses TRBV11-2 with TRBJ1-2; D remains ambiguous. The germline V gene encodes CDR1 SGHAT and CDR2 FQNNGV. Trimming removed 3 bases from V and 0 bases from J, with 11 bases in between. This CDR3 comprises 15 residues. CDR3 DNA sequence: TGTGCCAGCAGCTTGGATCGGGTAGCTAACTATGGCTACACCTTC. It yields the protein CASSLDRVANYGYTF. Looking up the rest from reference TRBV11-2 and TRBJ1-2 gives the full variable domain: EAGVAQSPRYKIIEKRQSVAFWCNPISGHATLYWYQQILGQGPKLLIQFQNNGVVDDSQLPKDRFSAERLKGVDSTLKIQPAKLEDSAVYLCASSLDRVANYGYTFGSGTRLTVV.

The chain has TRBV19 and TRBJ2-2, with TRBD1 identical over 7 bases. Germline V gives CDR1 LNHDA, CDR2 SQIVND (reference sequence). The J segment lost 0 bases and the V segment lost 6 bases, leaving 4 bases of the junction unmatched. This CDR3 has 15 residues. CDR3 sequence (DNA): TGTGCCAGTAGCCAGACAGGGTCGAACACCGGGGAGCTGTTTTTT. Its translation: CASSQTGSNTGELFF.

J is TRBJ2-3 and V is TRBV16; a possible D gene is TRBD2 (6 bases). Trimming took off 3 bases at V and 4 bases at J, with 8 bases between the two ends. CDR1 and CDR2 from the germline V gene are KGHSY and FQNENV. The CDR3 contains 13 residues. The CDR3 loop reads CASSHRLADTQYF. CDR3 DNA sequence: TGTGCCAGCAGCCACCGACTAGCAGATACGCAGTATTTT. The whole variable domain, remainder taken from reference TRBV16 and TRBJ2-3, is GEEVAQTPKHLVRGEGQKAKLYCAPIKGHSYVFWYQQVLKNEFKFLISFQNENVFDETGMPKERFSAKCLPNSPCSLEIQATKLEDSAVYFCASSHRLADTQYFGPGTRLTVL.

The chain is built from TRBV18 and TRBJ1-1; D remains ambiguous. This CDR3 is built from 15 residues. The V and J ends lost 5 bases and 0 bases respectively, with 13 bases between them. CDR1 KGHSH and CDR2 LQKENI come from the germline V gene. CDR3 in DNA: TGTGCCAGCTCATCGACTGGAACTGTGAACACTGAAGCTTTCTTT. This encodes CASSSTGTVNTEAFF.

The rearrangement joins TRBV4-1 to TRBJ2-1; the match to TRBD2 covers 8 bases. The CDR3 consists of 17 residues. Germline loops: CDR1 MGHRA, CDR2 YSYEKL. V lost 2 bases to trimming and J lost 8 bases; unmatched junction nucleotides: 14. CDR3 in amino acids: CASSQLPGTSILDEQFF. In DNA form, the CDR3 reads TGCGCCAGCAGCCAATTACCGGGGACTAGTATTCTCGATGAGCAGTTCTTC.

J is TRBJ1-2 and V is TRBV5-6; weak D call: TRBD1 (5 bases). Germline V gene data show CDR1 as SGHDT and CDR2 as YYEEEE. V was cut by 6 bases and J by 4 bases, with 19 bases left in between. This CDR3 has 15 amino acids. CDR3 protein: CASTLGGATLYGYTF. For the CDR3, the DNA is TGTGCCAGCACCCTTGGAGGGGCTACCCTCTATGGCTACACCTTC.

The V call is TRBV7-8, the J call TRBJ2-6; D remains unclear. This CDR3 is built from 16 residues. V was pared by 0 bases and J by 1 base, with 7 bases between. Germline V gives CDR1 SGHVS, CDR2 FQNEAQ. The CDR3 loop is CASSLATRSGANVLTF. The CDR3 nucleotides are TGTGCCAGCAGCTTAGCCACGAGGTCTGGGGCCAACGTCCTGACTTTC.

The rearrangement joins TRBV7-9 to TRBJ1-1; D ambiguous. Germline CDR1 reads SEHNR; CDR2 reads FQNEAQ (reference sequence). The CDR3 totals 15 residues. V lost 6 bases to trimming and J lost 3 bases, with 17 bases between them. CDR3 DNA: TGTGCCAGCAGAGTAGTAGGGCTGGAGGACACTGAAGCTTTCTTT. It specifies CASRVVGLEDTEAFF.

The rearrangement joins TRBV10-3 to TRBJ1-1; the D gene is possibly TRBD1 (5 bases). The CDR3 loop spans 14 amino acids. The V gene lost 3 bases and the J gene lost 3 bases, with 11 bases spanning the gap. The germline gives CDR1 ENHRY, CDR2 SYGVKD. The CDR3 loop reads CAISDGGEDTEAFF. Written as DNA, the CDR3 is TGTGCCATCAGTGACGGGGGGGAGGACACTGAAGCTTTCTTT.

The gene calls are TRBV5-1 and TRBJ1-1, with a weak D call TRBD1 (6 bases). This CDR3 region has 18 residues. CDR1 is SGHRS, CDR2 YFSETQ, per germline. V was trimmed by 0 bases and J by 4 bases, leaving 22 bases between them. CDR3 bases: TGCGCCAGCAGCTTGGACGGGGGCTGGGGGGGCGTATTCACTGAAGCTTTCTTT. Protein product: CASSLDGGWGGVFTEAFF.

This chain uses TRBV12-5 with TRBJ1-2, with 8 bases lining up with TRBD1. Germline trimming cut 1 base from V and 1 base from J; bases unmatched to any gene: 11. This CDR3 comprises 18 residues. The germline gives CDR1 LGHNT, CDR2 FRNRAP. CDR3 coding DNA: TGTGCTAGTGGTTTGGCCCCTCGGACAGGGCGTAGTAACTATGGCTACACCTTC. This sequence encodes CASGLAPRTGRSNYGYTF.

V gene TRBV29-1 combines with J gene TRBJ2-7, with 10 bases that match TRBD1. The V and J ends lost 6 bases and 3 bases, in that order; junction bases with no gene match: 2. The CDR3 totals 12 residues. The V gene's germline CDR1 is SQVTM and CDR2 ANQGSEA. DNA for the CDR3: TGCAGCGTACGGGACAGGGGCTACGAGCAGTACTTC. This encodes CSVRDRGYEQYF.

This clone was recorded once. The chain joins TRBV12-5 to TRBJ1-3; the D is unclear. Germline V gene sequence: CDR1 LGHNT, CDR2 FRNRAP. This CDR3 contains 12 residues. Trimming cost V 7 bases and J 4 bases, with 8 bases left between them. In DNA form, the CDR3 reads TGTGCTAGTGCTGTCGGGGGAAACACCATATATTTT. As protein: CASAVGGNTIYF.

V and J are TRBV6-1 and TRBJ1-1, with D possibly matching TRBD1 (6 bases). V was cut by 1 base and J by 10 bases, with 16 bases left in between. This CDR3 is built from 14 residues. Per the germline V gene, CDR1 is MNHNS and CDR2 is SASEGT. The DNA for the CDR3 is TGTGCCAGCAGTGAAGGGTGGGGGGGGCTTCGAGCTTTCTTT. This gives the protein CASSEGWGGLRAFF.

This chain uses TRBV7-3 with TRBJ2-3; a weak D match, TRBD1 (5 bases). Germline assignment: CDR1 SGHTA and CDR2 FQGTGA. Deletions cut 4 bases from V and 3 bases from J, with 17 bases between. The CDR3 has 16 residues. CDR3 amino acids: CASSSHPGTGTDTQYF. CDR3 DNA: TGTGCCAGCAGCTCGCACCCTGGCACAGGAACAGATACGCAGTATTTT.

This clone was recorded only once. The chain recombines TRBV19 with TRBJ1-6; D not resolved. V was pared by 5 bases and J by 7 bases, with 12 bases between. The CDR3 runs to 14 residues. Germline V gives CDR1 LNHDA, CDR2 SQIVND (reference sequence). CDR3 protein: CASSLESENSPLHF. CDR3 coding DNA: TGTGCCAGTAGTTTGGAGTCGGAAAATTCACCCCTCCACTTT.

V usage is TRBV27 and J usage is TRBJ2-7, with a possible D match to TRBD2 (5 bases). V lost 5 bases, J lost 3 bases, and 11 bases lay in between. Germline CDR1 and CDR2: MNHEY and SMNVEV (reference sequence). The CDR3 is 13 residues long. CDR3 sequence reads: CASSREPHYEQYF. For the CDR3, the DNA is TGTGCCAGCAGTCGGGAACCCCACTACGAGCAGTACTTC.

For this clone: The junction departs from germline at one end; a sequencing error may be responsible. The rearrangement links TRBV7-3 to TRBJ2-3; no firm D call. From germline, CDR1 is SGHTA and CDR2 FQGTGA. The CDR3 spans 14 residues. The CDR3 region has the DNA TGTGCCAGCAGATTAAGAGTAGCCACAGATACGCAGTATTTT. Its protein product is CASRLRVATDTQYF.

The chain employs TRBV7-9 and TRBJ2-5; TRBD1 matches at 7 bases. Germline loops: CDR1 SEHNR, CDR2 FQNEAQ (reference sequence). There are 16 residues in the CDR3. V trimming: 4 bases; J trimming: 5 bases; junction bases outside the gene matches: 13. The CDR3 sequence is CASSSRTGRLGETQYF. In DNA, the CDR3 is TGTGCCAGCAGCTCACGGACAGGACGGCTGGGGGAGACCCAGTACTTC. The full variable domain, rest sourced from reference TRBV7-9 and TRBJ2-5, is DTGVSQNPRHKITKRGQNVTFRCDPISEHNRLYWYRQTLGQGPEFLTYFQNEAQLEKSRLLSDRFSAERPKGSFSTLEIQRTEQGDSAMYLCASSSRTGRLGETQYFGPGTRLLVL.

This chain connects TRBV6-5 to TRBJ1-4, with TRBD1 as a possible D gene (5 bases). In germline, CDR1 is MNHEY, CDR2 SVGAGI. The CDR3 totals 14 residues. V shed 6 bases and J shed 8 bases, with 16 bases lying between them. The CDR3 DNA is TGTGCCAGCAGCCAAGGACAACCCGGAGAAAAACTGTTTTTT. Protein: CASSQGQPGEKLFF.

This clone occurred a few times. V usage is TRBV6-5 and J usage is TRBJ2-7; 7 bases line up with TRBD2. The V segment lost 7 bases and the J segment 2 bases; nucleotides outside the gene matches: 8. The CDR3 consists of 14 residues. Germline values: CDR1 MNHEY, CDR2 SVGAGI. The CDR3 sequence is CASTGRLAPYEQYF. The DNA of the CDR3 is TGTGCCAGCACGGGTCGACTAGCCCCCTACGAGCAGTACTTC.

The J gene is TRBJ2-3, the V gene TRBV6-1; D not certain. With 2 bases removed from V and 0 bases from J, the gap between germline ends came to 9 bases. CDR1 is MNHNS, CDR2 SASEGT, per germline. There are 15 residues in the CDR3. As DNA, the CDR3 is TGTGCCAGCAGTGAACGTGGGCTTAGCACAGATACGCAGTATTTT. Protein product: CASSERGLSTDTQYF.

The genes are TRBV7-9 and TRBJ2-5, with TRBD2 matching 10 bases. CDR1 is SEHNR and CDR2 is FQNEAQ in the germline V gene (reference sequence). The junction had 9 bases not matched to a gene; V was cut back by 6 bases and J by 5 bases. CDR3 length: 15 amino acids. The CDR3, as DNA: TGTGCCAGCAGTCACTTAGCGGGGGGATGGGAGACCCAGTACTTC. Translating it yields CASSHLAGGWETQYF.

V and J are TRBV19 and TRBJ1-5; D gene uncertain. This CDR3 is 16 amino acids long. Trimming pared 1 base from V and 0 bases from J, leaving 10 bases between. From germline, CDR1 is LNHDA and CDR2 SQIVND (reference sequence). The CDR3 loop reads CASSIVPNHSNQPQHF. CDR3 DNA: TGTGCCAGTAGTATAGTCCCTAACCATAGCAATCAGCCCCAGCATTTT.

V gene TRBV5-1 combines with J gene TRBJ2-5; TRBD1 matches at 11 bases. Losses at the gene ends were 1 base for V and 1 base for J; bases not matched to a gene: 15. CDR3 size: 20 residues. The germline V gene has CDR1 SGHRS and CDR2 YFSETQ. This CDR3 reads CASSLRPGGWGTGGQETQYF. In nucleotides, the CDR3 is TGCGCCAGCAGCTTGAGACCGGGAGGCTGGGGGACAGGGGGCCAAGAGACCCAGTACTTC.

The genes are TRBV7-2 and TRBJ1-4, with a tentative D call TRBD1 (5 bases). The V end was cut by 1 base, the J end by 7 bases, with 7 bases between. The CDR3 loop spans 13 amino acids. Looked up from germline, CDR1 is SGHTA and CDR2 is FQGNSA. The CDR3 DNA sequence: TGTGCCAGCAGCTTAGGTAGGGGTGAAAAACTGTTTTTT. Encoded protein: CASSLGRGEKLFF.

About this clone: Other DNA sequences in the same sample also yield this CDR3. The V gene is TRBV5-1, the J gene TRBJ2-1; D is possibly TRBD2 (6 bases). The CDR3 covers 14 residues. Trimming stripped 0 bases from V and 7 bases from J, with 11 bases between. CDR1 SGHRS and CDR2 YFSETQ come from the germline V gene. CDR3 DNA sequence: TGCGCCAGCAGCTTGGGTCTAGCGTCAAATGAGCAGTTCTTC. As protein: CASSLGLASNEQFF.

The genes are TRBV11-2 and TRBJ2-2; D gene ambiguous. In germline, CDR1 is SGHAT, CDR2 FQNNGV. The CDR3 runs 13 residues. Trimming left V 5 bases short and J 7 bases short, with 11 bases between. The CDR3 reads CASSPKANGELFF. CDR3 bases: TGTGCCAGCAGCCCCAAAGCTAACGGGGAGCTGTTTTTT.